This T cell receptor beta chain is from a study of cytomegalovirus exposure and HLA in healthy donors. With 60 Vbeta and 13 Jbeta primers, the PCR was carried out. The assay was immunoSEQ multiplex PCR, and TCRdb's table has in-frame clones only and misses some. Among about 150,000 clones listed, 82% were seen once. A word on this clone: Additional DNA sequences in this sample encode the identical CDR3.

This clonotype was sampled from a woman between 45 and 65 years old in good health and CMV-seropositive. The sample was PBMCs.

CDR3 DNA: TGCGCCAGCAGCTTGGGCGGGGGCGTGGGCACAGATACGCAGTATTTT. Protein product: CASSLGGGVGTDTQYF. The rearrangement links TRBV5-1 to TRBJ2-3; D is perhaps TRBD2 (7 bases). CDR1 is SGHRS and CDR2 is YFSETQ in the germline V gene. V was cut by 0 bases and J by 1 base, with 12 bases left in between. The CDR3 spans 16 residues.